The text below deals with one TCR beta chain. There are 15 residues in the CDR3. The V gene lost 0 bases and the J gene lost 4 bases, with 10 bases spanning the gap. Germline V gene sequence: CDR1 SGHDN, CDR2 FVKESK. This specimen comes from a study of T cell changes during pregnancy in multiple sclerosis. Produced via immunoSEQ multiplex PCR; TCRdb's table is partial and in-frame only. The sample lists 100,000 or so clones, about 91% occurring once. The sequencing here drew on peripheral blood, taken in the second trimester of pregnancy. The chain combines TRBV14 with TRBJ2-1; D perhaps matches TRBD2 (5 bases). The origin of this receptor is a female donor with multiple sclerosis, enrolled in a pregnancy study. CDR3 bases: TGTGCCAGCAGCCAAGAAAGGACTTTATACAATGAGCAGTTCTTC. This codes for CASSQERTLYNEQFF.